Sequencing of this T cell receptor beta chain was carried out in a study of blood T cell repertoires in COVID-19. The junction had 8 bases not matched to a gene; V was cut back by 4 bases and J by 0 bases. The CDR3 extends over 17 amino acids. Germline V CDR1 and CDR2: SGHTA, FQGNSA. Per the authors' pipeline: Reference gene primer amplification in the assay estimated nucleated cell counts. Profiling relied on immunoSEQ multiplex PCR, and the TCRdb table lists in-frame clones only, not all of them. Clone size and V and J calls were adopted from that table, with D and trimming inferred from the DNA. The data contain about 150,000 clones, more than 75% of them singletons.

The chain joins TRBV7-2 to TRBJ2-3; 9 nucleotides line up with TRBD2. The source is a woman aged 50 to 60 with active or convalescent COVID-19. Sequencing input: peripheral blood. The CDR3 DNA is TGTGCCAGCAGCTCTCGGGTAGCGGGGGCTAGCACAGATACGCAGTATTTT. It codes for CASSSRVAGASTDTQYF.